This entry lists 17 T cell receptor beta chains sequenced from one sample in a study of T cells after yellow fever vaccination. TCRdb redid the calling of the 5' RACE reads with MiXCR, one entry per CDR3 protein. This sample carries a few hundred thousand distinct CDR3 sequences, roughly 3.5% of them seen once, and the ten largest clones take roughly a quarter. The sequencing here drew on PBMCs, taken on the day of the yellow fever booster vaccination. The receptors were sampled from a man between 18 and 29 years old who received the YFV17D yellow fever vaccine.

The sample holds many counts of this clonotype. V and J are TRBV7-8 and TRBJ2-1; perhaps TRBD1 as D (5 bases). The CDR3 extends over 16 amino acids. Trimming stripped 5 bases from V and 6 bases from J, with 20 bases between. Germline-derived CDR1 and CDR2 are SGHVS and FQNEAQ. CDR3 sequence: CASSVGGARQVNEQFF. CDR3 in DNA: TGTGCCAGCAGCGTGGGTGGGGCTAGGCAGGTCAATGAGCAGTTCTTC.

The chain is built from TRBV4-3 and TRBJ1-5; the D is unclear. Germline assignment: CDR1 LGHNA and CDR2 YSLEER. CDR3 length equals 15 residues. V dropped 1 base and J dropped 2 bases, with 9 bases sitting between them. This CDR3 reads CASSQARSGNQPQHF. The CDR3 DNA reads TGCGCCAGCAGCCAAGCAAGGTCAGGCAATCAGCCCCAGCATTTT.

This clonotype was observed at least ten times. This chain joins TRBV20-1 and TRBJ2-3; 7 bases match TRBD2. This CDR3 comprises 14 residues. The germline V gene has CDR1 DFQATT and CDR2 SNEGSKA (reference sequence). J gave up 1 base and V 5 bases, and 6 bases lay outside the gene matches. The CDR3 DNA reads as TGCAGTGCTGGGCGGGGGTTACGCACAGATACGCAGTATTTT. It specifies CSAGRGLRTDTQYF.

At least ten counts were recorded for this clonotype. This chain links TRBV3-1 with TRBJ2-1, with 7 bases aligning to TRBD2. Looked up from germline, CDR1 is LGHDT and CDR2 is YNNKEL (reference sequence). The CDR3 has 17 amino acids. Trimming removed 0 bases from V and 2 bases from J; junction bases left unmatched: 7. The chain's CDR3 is CASSQDSGGGPYNEQFF. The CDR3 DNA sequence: TGTGCCAGCAGCCAAGATAGTGGCGGGGGACCCTACAATGAGCAGTTCTTC.

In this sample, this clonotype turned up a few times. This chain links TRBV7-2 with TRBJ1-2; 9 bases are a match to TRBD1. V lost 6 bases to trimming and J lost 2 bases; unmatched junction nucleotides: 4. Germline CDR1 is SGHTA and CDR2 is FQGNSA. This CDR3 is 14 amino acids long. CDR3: CASRAGTGNYGYTF. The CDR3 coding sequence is TGTGCCAGCAGAGCCGGGACAGGGAACTATGGCTACACCTTC. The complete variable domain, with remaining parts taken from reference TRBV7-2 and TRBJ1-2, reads GAGVSQSPSNKVTEKGKDVELRCDPISGHTALYWYRQSLGQGLEFLIYFQGNSAPDKSGLPSDRFSAERTGGSVSTLTIQRTQQEDSAVYLCASRAGTGNYGYTFGSGTRLTVV.

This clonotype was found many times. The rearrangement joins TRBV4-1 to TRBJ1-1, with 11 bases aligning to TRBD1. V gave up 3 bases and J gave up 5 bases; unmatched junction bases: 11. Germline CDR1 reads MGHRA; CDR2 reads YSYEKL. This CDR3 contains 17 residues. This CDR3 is CASSHGHTRDRGTEAFF. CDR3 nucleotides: TGCGCCAGCAGCCATGGACACACCCGGGACAGGGGGACTGAAGCTTTCTTT.

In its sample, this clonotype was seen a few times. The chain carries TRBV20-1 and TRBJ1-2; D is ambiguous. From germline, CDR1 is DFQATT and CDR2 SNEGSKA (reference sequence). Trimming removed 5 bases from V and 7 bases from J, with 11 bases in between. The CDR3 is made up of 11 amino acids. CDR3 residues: CSARTYLGYTF. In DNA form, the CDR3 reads TGCAGTGCTCGAACGTACCTTGGCTACACCTTC.

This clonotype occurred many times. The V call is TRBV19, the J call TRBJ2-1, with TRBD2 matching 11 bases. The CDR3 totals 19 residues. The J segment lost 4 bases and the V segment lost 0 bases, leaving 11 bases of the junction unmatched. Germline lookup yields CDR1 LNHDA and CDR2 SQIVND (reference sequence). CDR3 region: CASSIDPYSGTSGYNEQFF. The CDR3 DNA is TGTGCCAGTAGTATAGATCCCTATTCCGGGACTAGCGGTTACAATGAGCAGTTCTTC. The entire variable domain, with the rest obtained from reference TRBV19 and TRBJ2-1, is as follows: DGGITQSPKYLFRKEGQNVTLSCEQNLNHDAMYWYRQDPGQGLRLIYYSQIVNDFQKGDIAEGYSVSREKKESFPLTVTSAQKNPTAFYLCASSIDPYSGTSGYNEQFFGPGTRLTVL.

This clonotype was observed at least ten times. CDR3 in DNA: TGTGCCAGCAGCTTGCGTCGGCCCTCCTACGAGCAGTACTTC. Its translation is CASSLRRPSYEQYF. V gene TRBV7-8 combines with J gene TRBJ2-7, with D unclear. Germline V gene lookup returns CDR1 SGHVS and CDR2 FQNEAQ. CDR3 length: 14 residues. V lost 3 bases, J lost 0 bases, and 9 bases lay in between.

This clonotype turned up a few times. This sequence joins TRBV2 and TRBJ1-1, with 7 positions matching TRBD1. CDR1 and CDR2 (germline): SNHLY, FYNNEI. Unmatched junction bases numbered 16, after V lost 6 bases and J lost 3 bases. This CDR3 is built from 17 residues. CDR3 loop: CASSRIQGSVPDTEAFF. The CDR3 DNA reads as TGTGCCAGCAGCCGGATACAGGGGTCGGTTCCGGACACTGAAGCTTTCTTT.

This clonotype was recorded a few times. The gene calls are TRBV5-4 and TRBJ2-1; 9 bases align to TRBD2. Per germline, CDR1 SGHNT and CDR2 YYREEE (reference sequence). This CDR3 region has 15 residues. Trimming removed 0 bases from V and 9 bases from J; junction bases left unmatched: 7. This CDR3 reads CASSLGAGGLVEQFF. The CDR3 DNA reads TGTGCCAGCAGCTTGGGGGCGGGGGGGCTAGTTGAGCAGTTCTTC.

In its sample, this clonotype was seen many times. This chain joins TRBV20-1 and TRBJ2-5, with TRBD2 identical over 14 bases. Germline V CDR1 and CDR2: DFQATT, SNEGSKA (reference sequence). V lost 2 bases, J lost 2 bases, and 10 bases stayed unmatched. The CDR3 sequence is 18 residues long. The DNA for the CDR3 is TGCAGTGCTAGACTCCCGGGACTAGCGGGGGTTAGACAAGAGACCCAGTACTTC. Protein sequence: CSARLPGLAGVRQETQYF.

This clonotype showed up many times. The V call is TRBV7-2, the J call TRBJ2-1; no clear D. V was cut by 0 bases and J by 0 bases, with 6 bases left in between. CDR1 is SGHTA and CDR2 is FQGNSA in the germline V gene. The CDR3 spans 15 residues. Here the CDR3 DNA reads TGTGCCAGCAGCTTAGCGGCTACCTCCTACAATGAGCAGTTCTTC. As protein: CASSLAATSYNEQFF. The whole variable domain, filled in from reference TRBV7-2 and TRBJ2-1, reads GAGVSQSPSNKVTEKGKDVELRCDPISGHTALYWYRQSLGQGLEFLIYFQGNSAPDKSGLPSDRFSAERTGGSVSTLTIQRTQQEDSAVYLCASSLAATSYNEQFFGPGTRLTVL.

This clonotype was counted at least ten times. The CDR3 DNA sequence: TGCGCCAGCAGCTCCGGGAGTGGCGGGGGGCCTAGTGAGACCCAGTACTTC. Protein sequence: CASSSGSGGGPSETQYF. The V and J genes are TRBV4-1 and TRBJ2-5, with 8 bases aligning to TRBD2. With V trimmed by 5 bases and J by 5 bases, 16 bases remained unmatched. The CDR3 loop spans 17 amino acids. Per germline, CDR1 MGHRA and CDR2 YSYEKL.

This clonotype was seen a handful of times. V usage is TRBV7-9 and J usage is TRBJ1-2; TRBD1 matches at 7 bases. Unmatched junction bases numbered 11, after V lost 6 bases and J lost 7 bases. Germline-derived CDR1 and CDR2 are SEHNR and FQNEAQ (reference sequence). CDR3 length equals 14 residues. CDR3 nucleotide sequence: TGTGCCAGCAGTTCGGACAGGCCGAGGCTTGGCTACACCTTC. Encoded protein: CASSSDRPRLGYTF. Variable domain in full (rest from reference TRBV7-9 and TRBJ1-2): DTGVSQNPRHKITKRGQNVTFRCDPISEHNRLYWYRQTLGQGPEFLTYFQNEAQLEKSRLLSDRFSAERPKGSFSTLEIQRTEQGDSAMYLCASSSDRPRLGYTFGSGTRLTVV.

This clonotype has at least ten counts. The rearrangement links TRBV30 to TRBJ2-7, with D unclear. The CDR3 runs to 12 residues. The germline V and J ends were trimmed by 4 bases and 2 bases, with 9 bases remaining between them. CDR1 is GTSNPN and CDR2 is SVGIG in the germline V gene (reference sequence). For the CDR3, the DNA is TGTGCCTGGAAGGGTCCTGCCTACGAGCAGTACTTC. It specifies CAWKGPAYEQYF. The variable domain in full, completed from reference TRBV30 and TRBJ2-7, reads SQTIHQWPATLVQPVGSPLSLECTVEGTSNPNLYWYRQAAGRGLQLLFYSVGIGQISSEVPQNLSASRPQDRQFILSSKKLLLSDSGFYLCAWKGPAYEQYFGPGTRLTVT.

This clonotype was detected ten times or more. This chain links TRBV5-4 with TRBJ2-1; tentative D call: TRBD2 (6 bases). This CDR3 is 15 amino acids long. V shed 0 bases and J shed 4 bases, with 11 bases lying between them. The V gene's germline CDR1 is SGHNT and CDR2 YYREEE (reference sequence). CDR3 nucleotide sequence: TGTGCCAGCAGCTTGGCCGGGGCGGGGTACAATGAGCAGTTCTTC. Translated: CASSLAGAGYNEQFF. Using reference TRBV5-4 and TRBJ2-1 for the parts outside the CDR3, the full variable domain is ETGVTQSPTHLIKTRGQQVTLRCSSQSGHNTVSWYQQALGQGPQFIFQYYREEENGRGNFPPRFSGLQFPNYSSELNVNALELDDSALYLCASSLAGAGYNEQFFGPGTRLTVL.